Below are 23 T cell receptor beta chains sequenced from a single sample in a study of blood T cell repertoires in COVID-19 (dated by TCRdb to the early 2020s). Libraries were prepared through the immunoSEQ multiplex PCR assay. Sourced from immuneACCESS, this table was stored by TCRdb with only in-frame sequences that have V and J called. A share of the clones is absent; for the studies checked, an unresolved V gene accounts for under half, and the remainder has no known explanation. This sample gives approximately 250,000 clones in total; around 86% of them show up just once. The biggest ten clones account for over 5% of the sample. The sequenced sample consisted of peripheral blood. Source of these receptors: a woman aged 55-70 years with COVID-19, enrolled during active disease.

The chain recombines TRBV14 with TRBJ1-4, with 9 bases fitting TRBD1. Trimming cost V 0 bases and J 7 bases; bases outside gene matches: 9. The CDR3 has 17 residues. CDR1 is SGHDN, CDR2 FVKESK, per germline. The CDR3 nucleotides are TGTGCCAGCAGCCAAGATAGTGGGACAGGGTATAGTGAAAAACTGTTTTTT. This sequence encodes CASSQDSGTGYSEKLFF.

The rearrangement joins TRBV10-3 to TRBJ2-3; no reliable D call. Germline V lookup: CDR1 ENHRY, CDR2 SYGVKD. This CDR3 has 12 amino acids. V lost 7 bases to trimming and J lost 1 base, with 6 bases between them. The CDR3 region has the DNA TGTGCCATCAACCCGGGCACAGATACGCAGTATTTT. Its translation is CAINPGTDTQYF.

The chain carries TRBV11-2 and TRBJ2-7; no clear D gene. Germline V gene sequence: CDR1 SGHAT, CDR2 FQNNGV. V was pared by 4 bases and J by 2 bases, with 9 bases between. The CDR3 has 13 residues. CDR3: CASSYRRTYEQYF. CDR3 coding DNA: TGTGCCAGCAGCTACCGTAGAACCTACGAGCAGTACTTC.

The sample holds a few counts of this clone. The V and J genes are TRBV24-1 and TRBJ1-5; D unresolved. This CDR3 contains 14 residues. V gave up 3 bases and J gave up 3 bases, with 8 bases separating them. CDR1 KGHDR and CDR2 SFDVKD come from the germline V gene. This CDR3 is CATSDAQLNQPQHF. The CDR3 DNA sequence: TGTGCCACCAGTGATGCACAGCTCAATCAGCCCCAGCATTTT.

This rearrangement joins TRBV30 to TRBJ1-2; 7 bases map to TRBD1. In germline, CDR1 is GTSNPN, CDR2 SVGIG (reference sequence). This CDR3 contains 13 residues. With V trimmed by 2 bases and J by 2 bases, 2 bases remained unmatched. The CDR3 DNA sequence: TGTGCCTGGAGTCCACAGGGGAACTATGGCTACACCTTC. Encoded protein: CAWSPQGNYGYTF.

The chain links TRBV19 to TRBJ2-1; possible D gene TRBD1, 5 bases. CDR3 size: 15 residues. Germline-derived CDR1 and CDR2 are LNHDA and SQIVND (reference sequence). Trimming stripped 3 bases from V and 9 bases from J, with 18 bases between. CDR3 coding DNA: TGTGCCAGTAGTATGGTCGACTCAGGGCCCGGTGAGCAGTTCTTC. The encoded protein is CASSMVDSGPGEQFF.

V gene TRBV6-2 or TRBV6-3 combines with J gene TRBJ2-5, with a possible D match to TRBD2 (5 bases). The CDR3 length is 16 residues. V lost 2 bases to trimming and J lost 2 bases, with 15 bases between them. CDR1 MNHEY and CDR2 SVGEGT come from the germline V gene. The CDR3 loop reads CASSYRGLTLQETQYF. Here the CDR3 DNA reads TGTGCCAGCAGTTACCGGGGATTGACTTTACAAGAGACCCAGTACTTC.

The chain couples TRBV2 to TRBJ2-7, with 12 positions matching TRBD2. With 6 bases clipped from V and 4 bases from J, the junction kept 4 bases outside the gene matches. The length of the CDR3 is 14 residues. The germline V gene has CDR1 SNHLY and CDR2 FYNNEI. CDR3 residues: CASSPLAGGYEQYF. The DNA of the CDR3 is TGTGCCAGCAGCCCACTAGCGGGAGGATACGAGCAGTACTTC.

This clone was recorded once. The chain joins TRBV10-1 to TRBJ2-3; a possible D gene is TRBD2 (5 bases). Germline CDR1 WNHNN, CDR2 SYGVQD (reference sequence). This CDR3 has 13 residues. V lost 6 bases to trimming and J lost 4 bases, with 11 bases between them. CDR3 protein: CASSPSGSDTQYF. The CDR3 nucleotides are TGCGCCAGCAGCCCTTCGGGGTCAGATACGCAGTATTTT.

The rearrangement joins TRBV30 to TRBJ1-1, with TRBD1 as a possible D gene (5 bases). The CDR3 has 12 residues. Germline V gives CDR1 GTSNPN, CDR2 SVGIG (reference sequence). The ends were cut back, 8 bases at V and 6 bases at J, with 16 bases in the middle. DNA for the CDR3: TGTGCCGGGTCCGGGGGGTTTGCTGAAGCTTTCTTT. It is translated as CAGSGGFAEAFF.

Here the CDR3 reads CASRSTTKGNQPQHF. Written as DNA, the CDR3 is TGTGCCAGCCGCTCGACTACTAAGGGCAATCAGCCCCAGCATTTT. This sequence joins TRBV2 and TRBJ1-5; D gene ambiguous. The V end was cut by 8 bases, the J end by 2 bases, with 16 bases between. Germline loops: CDR1 SNHLY, CDR2 FYNNEI. This CDR3 region has 15 residues.

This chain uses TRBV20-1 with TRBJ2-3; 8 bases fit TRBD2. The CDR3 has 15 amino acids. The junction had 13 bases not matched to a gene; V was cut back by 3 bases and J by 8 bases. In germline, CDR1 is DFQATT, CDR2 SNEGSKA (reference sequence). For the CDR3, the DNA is TGCAGTGCTAGTAGCCGGGAGGGCCTTGTAGGTACGCAGTATTTT. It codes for CSASSREGLVGTQYF.

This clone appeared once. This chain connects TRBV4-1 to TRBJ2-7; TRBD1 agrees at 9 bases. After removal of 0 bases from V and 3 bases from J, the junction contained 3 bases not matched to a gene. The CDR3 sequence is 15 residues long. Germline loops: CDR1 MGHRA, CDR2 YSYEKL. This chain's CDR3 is CASSQEGTGIYEQYF. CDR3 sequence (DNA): TGCGCCAGCAGCCAAGAAGGGACAGGGATCTACGAGCAGTACTTC.

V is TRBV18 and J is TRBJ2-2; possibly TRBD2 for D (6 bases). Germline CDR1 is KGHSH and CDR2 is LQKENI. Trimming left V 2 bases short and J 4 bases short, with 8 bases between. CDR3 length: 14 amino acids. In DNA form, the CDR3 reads TGTGCCAGCTCACCAGGGGGGTCCACCGGGGAGCTGTTTTTT. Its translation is CASSPGGSTGELFF.

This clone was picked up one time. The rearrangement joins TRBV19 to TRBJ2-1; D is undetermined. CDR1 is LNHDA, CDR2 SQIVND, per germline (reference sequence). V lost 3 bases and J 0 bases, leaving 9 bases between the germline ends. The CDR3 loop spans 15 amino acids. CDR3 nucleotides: TGTGCCAGTAGTATTTTTACACCCTCCTACAATGAGCAGTTCTTC. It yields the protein CASSIFTPSYNEQFF.

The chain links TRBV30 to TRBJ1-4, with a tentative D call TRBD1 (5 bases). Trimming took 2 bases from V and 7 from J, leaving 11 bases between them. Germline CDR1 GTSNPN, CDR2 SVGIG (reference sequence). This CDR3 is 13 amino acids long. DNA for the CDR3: TGTGCCTGGAGTATGGCGGGGGGTGAAAAACTGTTTTTT. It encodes CAWSMAGGEKLFF.

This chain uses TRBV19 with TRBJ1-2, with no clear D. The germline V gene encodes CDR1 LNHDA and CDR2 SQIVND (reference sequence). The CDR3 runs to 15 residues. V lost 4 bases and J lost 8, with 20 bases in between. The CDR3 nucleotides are TGTGCCAGTAGTACTGGACCGAACGGGCGCGGGGGCTACACCTTC. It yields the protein CASSTGPNGRGGYTF.

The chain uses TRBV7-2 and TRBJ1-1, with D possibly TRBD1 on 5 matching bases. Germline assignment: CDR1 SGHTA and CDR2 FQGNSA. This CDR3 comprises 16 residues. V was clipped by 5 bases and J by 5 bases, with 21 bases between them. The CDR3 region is CASSQPFGAGGTEAFF. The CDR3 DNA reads TGTGCCAGCAGCCAACCATTTGGGGCCGGGGGGACTGAAGCTTTCTTT.

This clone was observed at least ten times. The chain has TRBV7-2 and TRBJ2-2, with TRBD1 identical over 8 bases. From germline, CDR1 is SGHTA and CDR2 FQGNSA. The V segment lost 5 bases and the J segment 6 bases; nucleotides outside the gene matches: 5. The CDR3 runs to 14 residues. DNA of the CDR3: TGTGCCAGCAGCCGGGACAGGTTTGCCGGGGAGCTGTTTTTT. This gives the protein CASSRDRFAGELFF.

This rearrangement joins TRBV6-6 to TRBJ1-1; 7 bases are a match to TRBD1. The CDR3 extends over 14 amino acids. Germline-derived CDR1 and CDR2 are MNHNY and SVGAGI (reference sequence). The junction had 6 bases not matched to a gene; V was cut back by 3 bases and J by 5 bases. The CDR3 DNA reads TGTGCCAGCAGTTATGAGCGCAGGGGGACTGAAGCTTTCTTT. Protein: CASSYERRGTEAFF.

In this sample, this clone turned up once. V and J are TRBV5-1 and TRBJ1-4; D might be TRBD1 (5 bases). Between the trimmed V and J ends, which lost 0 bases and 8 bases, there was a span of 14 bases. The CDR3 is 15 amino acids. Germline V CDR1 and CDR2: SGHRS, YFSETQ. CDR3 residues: CASSLDGTQSEKLFF. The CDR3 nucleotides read TGCGCCAGCAGCTTGGACGGGACTCAAAGCGAAAAACTGTTTTTT.

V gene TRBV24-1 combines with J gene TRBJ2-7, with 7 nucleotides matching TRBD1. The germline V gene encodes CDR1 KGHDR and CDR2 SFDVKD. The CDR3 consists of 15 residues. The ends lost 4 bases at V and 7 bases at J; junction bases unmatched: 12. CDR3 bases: TGTGCCACCAGTGACTCTGACAGGGTACAAGGGGAGCAGTACTTC. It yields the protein CATSDSDRVQGEQYF.

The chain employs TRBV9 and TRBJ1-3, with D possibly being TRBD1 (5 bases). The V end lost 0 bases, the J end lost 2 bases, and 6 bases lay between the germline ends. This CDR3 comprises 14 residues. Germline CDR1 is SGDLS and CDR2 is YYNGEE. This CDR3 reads CASSVARAGNTIYF. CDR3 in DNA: TGTGCCAGCAGCGTAGCCAGGGCTGGAAACACCATATATTTT.